A single T cell receptor (beta chain) is shown here with its context. This entry belongs to a study of identical twins. TCRdb re-analysed the 5' RACE reads in MiXCR, keeping a single row per CDR3 protein. The sample includes roughly 700,000 distinct CDR3 sequences, 8.6% seen only once; the top ten take around 0.95%. The V end lost 0 bases, the J end lost 0 bases, and 13 bases lay between the germline ends. The CDR3 is 16 residues long. Germline CDR1 reads DFQATT; CDR2 reads SNEGSKA (reference sequence). These data were also reused for a study on yellow fever vaccine responses in identical twins.

The chain recombines TRBV20-1 with TRBJ2-3; D remains unclear. Sequenced sample: PBMCs. The sequence came from a young woman in good health. The CDR3 spells CSAREAPLSSTDTQYF. CDR3 bases: TGCAGTGCTAGAGAGGCCCCGCTCTCTAGCACAGATACGCAGTATTTT.